This TCR beta chain was sequenced during a study of human T cells and chemical hapten exposure. TCRdb reanalysed the RACE reads using MiXCR and keeps one entry per CDR3 protein. This sample has around 70,000 distinct CDR3 sequences, with around 10% found just once. Notes on this clonotype: Its specificity is unknown.

Germline CDR1 and CDR2: SGHRS and YFSETQ. V gave up 2 bases and J gave up 1 base; unmatched junction bases: 2. This CDR3 has 14 residues. As for time point: patch test 3, about 24 weeks after DPC sensitization. The treatment is: therapeutic diphenylcyclopropenone sensitization with weekly scalp DPC. Participating donors were patients with alopecia, aged 18 to 70 years, considered appropriate candidates for DPC. Whole blood that had not been fractionated was the source of extracted total RNA. Study-level points and caveats: With regard to DPC sensitization, TCRs above 1 in 1000 frequency did not change.

The receptor comes from a woman between 50 and 59 years old with alopecia areata. Some clones in this sample may be carry-over from other donors' samples. Sample: whole blood, taken in connection with sensitization to the hapten diphenylcyclopropenone (DPC). V and J are TRBV5-1 and TRBJ2-5; 7 bases align to TRBD1. The CDR3 DNA reads TGCGCCAGCAGCTTAAGGGACAGCCAAGAGACCCAGTACTTC. It yields the protein CASSLRDSQETQYF. The complete variable domain, with remaining parts taken from reference TRBV5-1 and TRBJ2-5, reads KAGVTQTPRYLIKTRGQQVTLSCSPISGHRSVSWYQQTPGQGLQFLFEYFSETQRNKGNFPGRFSGRQFSNSRSEMNVSTLELGDSALYLCASSLRDSQETQYFGPGTRLLVL.